The 30 T cell receptor beta chains presented below share a single source sample, sequenced in a study of blood T cell repertoires in COVID-19. Measured with immunoSEQ multiplex PCR; TCRdb has only the in-frame clones, and not every one. The table records approximately 100,000 clones, around 66% of them present only once. The material sequenced was peripheral blood. The source of these receptors is a man older than 75 with acute or convalescent COVID-19.

This clone showed up just once. This sequence joins TRBV28 and TRBJ2-5; 8 positions match TRBD1. The junction had 1 base not matched to a gene; V was cut back by 8 bases and J by 2 bases. From germline, CDR1 is MDHEN and CDR2 SYDVKM. The CDR3 is 12 residues long. The DNA for the CDR3 is TGTGCCAGCGGGACAGGACAAGAGACCCAGTACTTC. Its translation: CASGTGQETQYF.

The chain uses TRBV6-2 or TRBV6-3 and TRBJ2-5; 9 bases map to TRBD2. Unmatched junction bases numbered 9, after V lost 6 bases and J lost 4 bases. Germline loops: CDR1 MNHEY, CDR2 SVGEGT. CDR3 size: 15 residues. The CDR3 nucleotides are TGTGCCAGCAGCTGGGGACTAGCAGGTGGAGAGACCCAGTACTTC. Protein sequence: CASSWGLAGGETQYF.

The V and J genes are TRBV25-1 and TRBJ1-4; 7 bases fit TRBD1. The CDR3 length is 15 residues. V lost 6 bases and J lost 3; bases outside the gene matches: 7. Germline loops: CDR1 MGHDK, CDR2 SYGVNS. The CDR3 reads CASSLRTGSNEKLFF. The DNA for the CDR3 is TGTGCCAGCAGCCTGAGGACAGGCTCTAATGAAAAACTGTTTTTT.

The chain links TRBV29-1 to TRBJ1-1; D is uncertain. The CDR3 is 14 residues long. Germline V gene data show CDR1 as SQVTM and CDR2 as ANQGSEA. Trimming cost V 3 bases and J 8 bases, with 19 bases left between them. The chain's CDR3 is CSVEAHSATLEAFF. The CDR3 nucleotides read TGCAGCGTTGAGGCCCACAGTGCAACACTGGAAGCTTTCTTT.

The sample holds many counts of this clone. CDR3: CATSDSRTGGNSKEQYF. CDR3 sequence (DNA): TGTGCCACCAGTGATTCCAGGACAGGGGGAAATTCGAAGGAGCAGTACTTC. The V and J genes are TRBV24-1 and TRBJ2-7; 10 bases align to TRBD1. The CDR3 runs 17 residues. The J segment lost 7 bases and the V segment lost 2 bases, leaving 13 bases of the junction unmatched. Germline values: CDR1 KGHDR, CDR2 SFDVKD.

This clone showed up just once. This chain links TRBV5-1 with TRBJ2-5; a weak D match, TRBD1 (6 bases). CDR1 is SGHRS and CDR2 is YFSETQ in the germline V gene. The V end was cut by 4 bases, the J end by 2 bases, with 12 bases between. CDR3 length: 14 residues. For the CDR3, the DNA is TGCGCCAGCAGCCAATGGACAGCACAAGAGACCCAGTACTTC. Protein sequence: CASSQWTAQETQYF.

A few counts support this clone. The chain is built from TRBV5-4 and TRBJ2-3; tentative D call: TRBD1 (6 bases). Germline V lookup: CDR1 SGHNT, CDR2 YYREEE (reference sequence). The length of the CDR3 is 13 residues. Trimming removed 4 bases at V and 5 bases at J, with 11 bases between. This CDR3 reads CASSLRGGDTQYF. The CDR3 DNA is TGTGCCAGCAGCCTACGAGGGGGAGATACGCAGTATTTT.

This chain uses TRBV10-3 with TRBJ1-1; D is uncertain. Germline-derived CDR1 and CDR2 are ENHRY and SYGVKD. V was clipped by 3 bases and J by 3 bases, with 11 bases between them. This CDR3 is built from 14 residues. The CDR3 coding sequence is TGTGCCATCAGTGAAAAGCGAACCGACACTGAAGCTTTCTTT. Its translation is CAISEKRTDTEAFF.

The chain employs TRBV30 and TRBJ1-1, with D uncertain. Per the germline V gene, CDR1 is GTSNPN and CDR2 is SVGIG (reference sequence). The CDR3 sequence is 14 residues long. V dropped 7 bases and J dropped 4 bases, with 19 bases sitting between them. The CDR3 region is CASLPVEGGTEAFF. CDR3 DNA sequence: TGTGCCTCCCTCCCCGTCGAAGGCGGCACTGAAGCTTTCTTT.

V usage is TRBV6-2 or TRBV6-3 and J usage is TRBJ2-3; TRBD2 aligns across 11 bases. The V and J ends lost 5 bases and 2 bases, in that order; junction bases with no gene match: 9. The CDR3 totals 17 residues. Germline V gives CDR1 MNHEY, CDR2 SVGEGT. The CDR3 spells CASSQIRLAGYTDTQYF. DNA of the CDR3: TGTGCCAGCAGTCAAATTAGACTAGCGGGATACACAGATACGCAGTATTTT.

On this clone itself: A much bigger clone sits one base away, suggesting this may be a read error. This chain links TRBV12-3 or TRBV12-4 with TRBJ2-7; D unresolved. CDR3 length equals 11 residues. Trimming removed 6 bases from V and 3 bases from J, with 6 bases in between. The CDR3 DNA follows: TGTGCCAGCAGGTCCTTCTACGAGCAGTACTTC. This sequence encodes CASRSFYEQYF.

CDR3 loop: CASSSGTGYYEQYF. CDR3 coding DNA: TGTGCCAGCAGCTCCGGGACAGGTTACTACGAGCAGTACTTC. The gene calls are TRBV7-2 and TRBJ2-7; 8 bases fit TRBD1. V was pared by 4 bases and J by 3 bases, with 5 bases of the junction left unmatched. Germline assignment: CDR1 SGHTA and CDR2 FQGNSA. The CDR3 has 14 residues.

This chain uses TRBV28 with TRBJ2-5, with D possibly TRBD1 on 5 matching bases. CDR1 is MDHEN, CDR2 SYDVKM, per germline. V was clipped by 5 bases and J by 2 bases, with 18 bases between them. The CDR3 extends over 16 amino acids. This CDR3 is CASSSSGNFRQETQYF. In nucleotides, the CDR3 is TGTGCCAGCAGTAGCTCAGGGAACTTCCGACAAGAGACCCAGTACTTC.

The chain employs TRBV2 and TRBJ1-1; no firm D call. V was pared by 4 bases and J by 6 bases, with 21 bases between. The CDR3 is 16 amino acids. Germline CDR1 is SNHLY and CDR2 is FYNNEI. Here the CDR3 reads CASSAIGSSGSPEAFF. CDR3 bases: TGTGCCAGCAGTGCGATCGGATCTAGTGGGTCTCCTGAAGCTTTCTTT.

This chain uses TRBV9 with TRBJ2-2, with D maybe TRBD2 (6 bases). CDR3 length: 13 residues. The V gene lost 3 bases and the J gene lost 4 bases, with 7 bases spanning the gap. Germline V gives CDR1 SGDLS, CDR2 YYNGEE. The CDR3 sequence is CASSGGLTGELFF. Written as DNA, the CDR3 is TGTGCCAGCAGCGGGGGACTCACCGGGGAGCTGTTTTTT.

This clone was counted a few times. The genes are TRBV6-6 and TRBJ2-7; possible D gene TRBD1, 6 bases. CDR1 MNHNY and CDR2 SVGAGI come from the germline V gene (reference sequence). V shed 2 bases and J shed 3 bases, with 11 bases lying between them. This CDR3 region has 14 residues. The CDR3 coding sequence is TGTGCCAGCAGTTACACCGGACAGAGCTACGAGCAGTACTTC. Its translation is CASSYTGQSYEQYF.

This chain connects TRBV5-3 to TRBJ2-7, with D tentatively TRBD1 (5 bases). Being an ORF, TRBV5-3 has a function that is uncertain. There are 12 residues in the CDR3. Between the trimmed V and J ends, which lost 3 bases and 5 bases, there was a span of 9 bases. The CDR3 DNA sequence: TGTGCCAGAAGCTCCGACAGCCACGAGCAGTACTTC. It specifies CARSSDSHEQYF.

This chain joins TRBV2 and TRBJ2-2; maybe TRBD1 (6 bases). The germline CDR1 and CDR2 sequences are SNHLY and FYNNEI. Trimming removed 3 bases from V and 7 bases from J, with 9 bases in between. The CDR3 sequence is 13 residues long. CDR3 loop: CASSDRGVGELFF. The CDR3 nucleotides are TGTGCCAGCAGTGACAGGGGAGTCGGGGAGCTGTTTTTT. The full variable domain, completed using reference TRBV2 and TRBJ2-2, is EPEVTQTPSHQVTQMGQEVILRCVPISNHLYFYWYRQILGQKVEFLVSFYNNEISEKSEIFDDQFSVERPDGSNFTLKIRSTKLEDSAMYFCASSDRGVGELFFGEGSRLTVL.

V is TRBV7-9 and J is TRBJ2-3; 7 nucleotides align to TRBD1. The CDR3 extends over 12 amino acids. Germline V gives CDR1 SEHNR, CDR2 FQNEAQ (reference sequence). Losses at the gene ends were 5 bases for V and 6 bases for J; bases not matched to a gene: 2. The CDR3 sequence is CASSPQGDTQYF. CDR3 DNA: TGTGCCAGCAGCCCACAGGGGGATACGCAGTATTTT.

This clone was counted a few times. This chain connects TRBV9 to TRBJ1-3, with a tentative D call TRBD1 (5 bases). Between the trimmed V and J ends, which lost 3 bases and 11 bases, there was a span of 18 bases. The V gene's germline CDR1 is SGDLS and CDR2 YYNGEE. The CDR3 is made up of 14 amino acids. In DNA, the CDR3 is TGTGCCAGCAGCGGAGGATCGTGGGGGGAGGCCATATATTTT. This translates into CASSGGSWGEAIYF. The full variable domain, its missing parts supplied by reference TRBV9 and TRBJ1-3, is DSGVTQTPKHLITATGQRVTLRCSPRSGDLSVYWYQQSLDQGLQFLIQYYNGEERAKGNILERFSAQQFPDLHSELNLSSLELGDSALYFCASSGGSWGEAIYFGEGSWLTVV.

The rearrangement uses TRBV27 and TRBJ2-1, with 9 bases lining up with TRBD2. Germline V gene lookup returns CDR1 MNHEY and CDR2 SMNVEV (reference sequence). V lost 3 bases to trimming and J lost 7 bases; unmatched junction nucleotides: 16. CDR3 length: 18 residues. The CDR3 region is CASSLGDLSGSWSNEQFF. The CDR3 DNA sequence: TGTGCCAGCAGTTTGGGAGACCTTAGCGGGAGCTGGTCAAATGAGCAGTTCTTC.

CDR3 loop: CASTGQGQGEQYF. The CDR3 DNA reads as TGTGCCAGCACCGGACAGGGCCAAGGCGAGCAGTACTTC. This chain links TRBV2 with TRBJ2-7; 8 bases are shared with TRBD1. The trim removed 7 bases at V and 6 bases at J, leaving 8 bases unmatched. Germline V lookup: CDR1 SNHLY, CDR2 FYNNEI. This CDR3 comprises 13 residues.

For the CDR3, the DNA is TGCGCCAGCAGCTATGCAGGGGGCGGGAATGAGCAGTTCTTC. This translates into CASSYAGGGNEQFF. The rearrangement links TRBV5-1 to TRBJ2-1; 8 positions match TRBD1. Germline loops: CDR1 SGHRS, CDR2 YFSETQ. V lost 3 bases to trimming and J lost 7 bases; unmatched junction nucleotides: 6. CDR3 size: 14 residues.

This clone has at least ten counts. Additional DNA sequences in this sample encode the identical CDR3. The chain combines TRBV4-1 with TRBJ1-5; tentatively, D is TRBD1 (5 bases). From germline, CDR1 is MGHRA and CDR2 YSYEKL. The CDR3 has 15 amino acids. The V and J ends lost 1 base and 0 bases respectively, with 7 bases between them. CDR3 sequence reads: CASSQGGGSNQPQHF. CDR3 in DNA: TGCGCCAGCAGCCAAGGGGGGGGTAGCAATCAGCCCCAGCATTTT.

The DNA of the CDR3 is TGTGCCAGCAGCTTGGTAGTAGTGCAAGAGACCCAGTACTTC. Translation gives CASSLVVVQETQYF. The chain combines TRBV7-8 with TRBJ2-5; D gene unclear. Germline values: CDR1 SGHVS, CDR2 FQNEAQ. This CDR3 is built from 14 residues. V lost 3 bases and J lost 2, with 10 bases in between.

CDR3 coding DNA: TGTGCCTGGAGTGCTGGCGGTCACTCCTATAATTCACCCCTCCACTTT. Its translation is CAWSAGGHSYNSPLHF. The chain joins TRBV30 to TRBJ1-6; no reliable D call. The CDR3 extends over 16 amino acids. Per the germline V gene, CDR1 is GTSNPN and CDR2 is SVGIG (reference sequence). Trimming removed 1 base at V and 0 bases at J, with 10 bases between.

V is TRBV30 and J is TRBJ1-1; TRBD1 agrees at 7 bases. The CDR3 has 14 residues. The V gene's germline CDR1 is GTSNPN and CDR2 SVGIG (reference sequence). Germline trimming cut 8 bases from V and 1 base from J; bases unmatched to any gene: 10. The CDR3 DNA reads as TGTGCCGGGAAGGGGGCTGGGAGGAACACTGAAGCTTTCTTT. This codes for CAGKGAGRNTEAFF.

The genes are TRBV28 and TRBJ1-1, with D maybe TRBD1 (6 bases). Trimming pared 5 bases from V and 0 bases from J, leaving 16 bases between. Germline lookup yields CDR1 MDHEN and CDR2 SYDVKM. The CDR3 is made up of 16 amino acids. The CDR3 nucleotides are TGTGCCAGCAGTCGAGGGGGGGGCGCGGTGAACACTGAAGCTTTCTTT. Protein sequence: CASSRGGGAVNTEAFF. The full variable domain, in which reference TRBV28 and TRBJ1-1 provide the parts outside the CDR3, is DVKVTQSSRYLVKRTGEKVFLECVQDMDHENMFWYRQDPGLGLRLIYFSYDVKMKEKGDIPEGYSVSREKKERFSLILESASTNQTSMYLCASSRGGGAVNTEAFFGQGTRLTVV.

In regard to this clone: One junction end does not reproduce the germline sequence, and a read error may be involved. This rearrangement joins TRBV28 to TRBJ2-7, with TRBD1 matching over 8 bases. CDR3 length: 12 amino acids. Germline loops: CDR1 MDHEN, CDR2 SYDVKM. In DNA form, the CDR3 reads TGTGCCAGCAGTTTATACCGGGACAGGTTGCACTTC. Encoded protein: CASSLYRDRLHF. Full variable domain (remainder filled in from reference TRBV28 and TRBJ2-7): DVKVTQSSRYLVKRTGEKVFLECVQDMDHENMFWYRQDPGLGLRLIYFSYDVKMKEKGDIPEGYSVSREKKERFSLILESASTNQTSMYLCASSLYRDRLHFGPGTRLTVT.

In this sample, this clone turned up a few times. Other DNA sequences in the same sample also yield this CDR3. The chain links TRBV19 to TRBJ2-6; no definite D call. The CDR3 is made up of 15 amino acids. The germline V and J ends were trimmed by 4 bases and 4 bases, with 11 bases remaining between them. Germline CDR1 is LNHDA and CDR2 is SQIVND (reference sequence). The CDR3 is CASSTGGSGANVLTF. Here the CDR3 DNA reads TGTGCCAGTAGTACAGGTGGGTCAGGGGCCAACGTCCTGACTTTC.